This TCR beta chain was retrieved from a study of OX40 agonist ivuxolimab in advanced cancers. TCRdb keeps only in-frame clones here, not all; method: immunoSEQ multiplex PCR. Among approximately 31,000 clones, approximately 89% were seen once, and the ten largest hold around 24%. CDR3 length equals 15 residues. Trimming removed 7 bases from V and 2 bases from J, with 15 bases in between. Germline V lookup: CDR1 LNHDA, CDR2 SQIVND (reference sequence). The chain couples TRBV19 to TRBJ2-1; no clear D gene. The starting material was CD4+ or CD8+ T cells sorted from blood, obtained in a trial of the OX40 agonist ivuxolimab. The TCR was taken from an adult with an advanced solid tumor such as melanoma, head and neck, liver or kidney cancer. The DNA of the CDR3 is TGTGCCAGTACGCGGACGGCAGGCCCCTACAATGAGCAGTTCTTC. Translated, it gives CASTRTAGPYNEQFF.